This TCR beta chain comes out of a study of PD-1 blockade in mismatch repair-deficient tumors. Clones were read by immunoSEQ multiplex PCR, and TCRdb kept only the in-frame ones, dropping some. This sample has 100,000 to 150,000 clones; roughly 86% occur once, and the top ten carry approximately 15%. The clonotype was recovered from an adult with mismatch repair-deficient cancer. Sequencing used peripheral blood, obtained 44 weeks after starting pembrolizumab.

The CDR3 reads CASSSPREGINYGYTF. CDR3 DNA: TGTGCCAGCAGTTCCCCGAGGGAGGGAATAAACTATGGCTACACCTTC. The chain couples TRBV6-5 to TRBJ1-2, with D uncertain. The germline CDR1 and CDR2 sequences are MNHEY and SVGAGI. The V gene lost 4 bases and the J gene lost 2 bases, with 17 bases spanning the gap. This CDR3 has 16 amino acids.